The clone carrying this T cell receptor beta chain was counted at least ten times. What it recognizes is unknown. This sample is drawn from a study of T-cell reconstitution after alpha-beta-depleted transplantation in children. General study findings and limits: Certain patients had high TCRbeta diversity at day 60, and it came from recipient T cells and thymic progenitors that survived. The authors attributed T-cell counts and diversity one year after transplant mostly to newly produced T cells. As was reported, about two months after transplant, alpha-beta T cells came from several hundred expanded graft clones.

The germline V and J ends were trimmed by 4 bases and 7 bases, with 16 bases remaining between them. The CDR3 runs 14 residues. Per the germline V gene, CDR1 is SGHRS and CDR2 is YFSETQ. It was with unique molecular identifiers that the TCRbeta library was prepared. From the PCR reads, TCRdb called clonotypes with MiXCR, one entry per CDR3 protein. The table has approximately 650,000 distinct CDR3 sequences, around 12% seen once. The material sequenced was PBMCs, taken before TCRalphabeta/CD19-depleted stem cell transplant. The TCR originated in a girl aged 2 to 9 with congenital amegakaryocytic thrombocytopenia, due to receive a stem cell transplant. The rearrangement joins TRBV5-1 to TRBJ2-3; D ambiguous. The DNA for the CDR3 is TGCGCCAGCAGCCACCCCGATGTGGCGAATACGCAGTATTTT. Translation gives CASSHPDVANTQYF.